This T cell receptor (beta chain) was captured in a study of shared clonotypes between healthy human individuals. The CDR3 totals 13 residues. Germline CDR1 and CDR2: LGHNA and YSLEER. Trimming took 6 bases from V and 1 from J, leaving 9 bases between them. All donors qualified as healthy HIV-negative adults and had experienced no recent acute infections or vaccinations. The method was immunoSEQ multiplex PCR; TCRdb's version includes in-frame clones alone and lacks a portion of them. Seen here are 900,000 to 1,200,000 clones, approximately 78% observed once, and the top ten hold roughly 0.55%. Material: memory CD4+ T cells from PBMCs. Subset meaning: CD45RA-negative fraction. The receptor was derived from a man between 18 and 29 years old in good health. Some clones in this sample may be carry-over from other donors' samples. J is TRBJ2-5 and V is TRBV4-3, with D possibly TRBD1 on 6 matching bases. This CDR3 is CASSRTVQETQYF. CDR3 DNA sequence: TGCGCCAGCAGTCGGACAGTCCAAGAGACCCAGTACTTC.